This T cell receptor (beta chain) came from a study of read filtering for tumor transcriptome and immune sequencing. Study-level points and caveats: Single-read clonotypes: 80% to 90% of IR-seq clonotypes (around 3.4% of reads), 74.6% of RNA-seq clonotypes (44.6% of reads). Even smaller IR-seq throughput identified most shared clonotypes.

This clonotype occurred many times. Its antigen is not known. From 350 to 500 ng of RNA, a library with molecular barcoded alpha/delta and beta/gamma adaptors was made. MiXCR, applied by TCRdb to the reads, yields one record per CDR3 protein. The repertoire holds about 40,000 distinct CDR3 sequences, with about 11% as singletons. This receptor was obtained from a donor aged 40 or older with multiple myeloma. Sequencing used a population of CD138-negative cells sorted from bone marrow.

The CDR3 reads CASKRDRGPYEQYF. The CDR3 region has the DNA TGTGCCAGCAAACGGGACAGGGGTCCGTACGAGCAGTACTTC. The chain couples TRBV27 to TRBJ2-7, with 10 positions matching TRBD1. Per the germline V gene, CDR1 is MNHEY and CDR2 is SMNVEV (reference sequence). This CDR3 spans 14 amino acids. Trimming at V came to 7 bases and at J to 4 bases, leaving 7 bases not matched to a gene.